Included here is one T cell receptor (beta chain) sequence, with context. The antigen is not known. The sample comes from a study of CD8 T cells in Susac syndrome. The CDR3 has 17 amino acids. Trimming took 4 bases from V and 1 from J; bases not matched to a gene: 12. Controls matched for age and sex were healthy donors. Negative isolation yielded the CD8+ and CD4+ T cells, while FACS enriched the TEMRA cells. Findings and caveats of the study: The study's TCR sequencing and HLA analysis drew on a certain number of individuals. That number was acknowledged as relatively small.

Reverse transcription of roughly 0.45 to 1 ug RNA used random hexamers. Across 54 Vbeta and 13 Jbeta, immunoSEQ multiplex PCR amplified TCR beta CDR3. Using its own MiXCR run on the immunoSEQ multiplex PCR reads, TCRdb lists one record per CDR3 protein. The sample has around 26,000 distinct CDR3 sequences; around 94% are singletons. The sample consisted of CD8+ T cells from PBMCs. This clonotype was sampled from a human donor in good health. The V gene is TRBV12-3 or TRBV12-4, the J gene TRBJ1-1, with 7 bases lining up with TRBD1. The CDR3 reads CASSSQEASGGNTEAFF. The CDR3 DNA sequence: TGTGCCAGCAGTTCCCAAGAGGCGTCAGGGGGGAACACTGAAGCTTTCTTT.